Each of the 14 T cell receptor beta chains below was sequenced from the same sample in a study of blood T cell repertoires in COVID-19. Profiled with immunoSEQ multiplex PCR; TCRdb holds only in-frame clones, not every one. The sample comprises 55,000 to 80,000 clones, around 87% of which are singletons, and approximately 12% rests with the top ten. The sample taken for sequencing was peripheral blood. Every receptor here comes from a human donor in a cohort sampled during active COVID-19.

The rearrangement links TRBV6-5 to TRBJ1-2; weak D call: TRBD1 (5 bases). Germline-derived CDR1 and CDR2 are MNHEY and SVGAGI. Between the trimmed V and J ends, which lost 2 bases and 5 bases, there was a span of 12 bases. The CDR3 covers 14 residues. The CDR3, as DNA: TGTGCCAGCAGTTACCTACCAGGGAATTATGGCTACACCTTC. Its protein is CASSYLPGNYGYTF.

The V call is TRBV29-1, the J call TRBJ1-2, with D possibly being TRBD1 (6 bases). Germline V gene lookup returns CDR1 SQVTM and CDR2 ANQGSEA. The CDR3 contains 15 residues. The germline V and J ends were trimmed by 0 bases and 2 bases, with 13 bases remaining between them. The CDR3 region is CSVEDPDRKNYGYTF. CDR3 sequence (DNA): TGCAGCGTTGAAGACCCCGACAGGAAGAACTATGGCTACACCTTC.

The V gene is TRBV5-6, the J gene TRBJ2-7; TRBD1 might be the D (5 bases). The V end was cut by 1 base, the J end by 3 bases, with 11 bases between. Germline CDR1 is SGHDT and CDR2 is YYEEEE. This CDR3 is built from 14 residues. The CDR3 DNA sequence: TGTGCCAGCAGCTTGAAACAGGTTATCTACGAGCAGTACTTC. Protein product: CASSLKQVIYEQYF.

CDR3 coding DNA: TGTGCCAGTAGTATGGGGACAGGACGAACGCATGGCTACACCTTC. It encodes CASSMGTGRTHGYTF. The chain recombines TRBV19 with TRBJ1-2, with 8 bases that match TRBD1. Trimming took 3 bases from V and 6 from J; bases not matched to a gene: 9. Per germline, CDR1 LNHDA and CDR2 SQIVND (reference sequence). The CDR3 length is 15 residues.

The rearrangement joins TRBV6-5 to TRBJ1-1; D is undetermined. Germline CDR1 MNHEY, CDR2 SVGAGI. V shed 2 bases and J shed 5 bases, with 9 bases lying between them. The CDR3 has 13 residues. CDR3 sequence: CASSYLAGTEAFF. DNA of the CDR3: TGTGCCAGCAGTTACCTCGCGGGGACTGAAGCTTTCTTT.

CDR3 in amino acids: CASSYSSGGQETQYF. The CDR3 DNA is TGTGCCAGCAGTTACTCTAGCGGGGGGCAAGAGACCCAGTACTTC. V gene TRBV6-2 or TRBV6-3 combines with J gene TRBJ2-5; 10 bases are a match to TRBD2. Trimming at V came to 0 bases and at J to 2 bases, leaving 0 bases not matched to a gene. CDR3 length equals 15 residues. Germline V gene lookup returns CDR1 MNHEY and CDR2 SVGEGT.

CDR3 DNA: TGTGCCAGCAGCAAAGCGCGAGCGGGGAATGAGCAGTTCTTC. It translates to CASSKARAGNEQFF. The gene calls are TRBV21-1 and TRBJ2-1; TRBD2, as called in the table, went unchecked against the DNA. TRBV21-1 is recorded as a pseudogene. This CDR3 has 14 amino acids.

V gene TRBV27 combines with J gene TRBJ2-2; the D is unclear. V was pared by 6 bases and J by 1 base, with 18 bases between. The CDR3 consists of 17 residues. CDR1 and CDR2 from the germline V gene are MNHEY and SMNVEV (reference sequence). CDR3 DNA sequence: TGTGCCAGCAGCTTACCGTCAGTGCTTGGGAACACCGGGGAGCTGTTTTTT. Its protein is CASSLPSVLGNTGELFF.

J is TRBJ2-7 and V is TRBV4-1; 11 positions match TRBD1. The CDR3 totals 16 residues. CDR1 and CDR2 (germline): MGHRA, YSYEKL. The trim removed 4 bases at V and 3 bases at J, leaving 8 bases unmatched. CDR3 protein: CASSPAAGTGGYEQYF. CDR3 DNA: TGCGCCAGCAGCCCAGCTGCCGGGACAGGGGGCTACGAGCAGTACTTC.

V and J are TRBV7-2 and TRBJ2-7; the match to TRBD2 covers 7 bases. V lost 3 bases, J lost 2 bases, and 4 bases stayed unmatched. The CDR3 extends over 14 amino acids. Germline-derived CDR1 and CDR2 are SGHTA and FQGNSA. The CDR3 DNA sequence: TGTGCCAGCAGCTTGTCGGGGGGTCCCTACGAGCAGTACTTC. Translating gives CASSLSGGPYEQYF.

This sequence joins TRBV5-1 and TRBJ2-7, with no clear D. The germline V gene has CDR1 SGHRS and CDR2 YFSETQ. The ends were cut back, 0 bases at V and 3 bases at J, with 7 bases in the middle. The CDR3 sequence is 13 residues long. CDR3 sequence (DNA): TGCGCCAGCAGCTTGGATTTAAACTACGAGCAGTACTTC. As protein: CASSLDLNYEQYF.

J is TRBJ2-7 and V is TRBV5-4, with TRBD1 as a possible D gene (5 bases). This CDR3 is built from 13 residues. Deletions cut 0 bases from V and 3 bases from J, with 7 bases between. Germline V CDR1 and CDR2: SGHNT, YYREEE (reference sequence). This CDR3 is CASSLVTVYEQYF. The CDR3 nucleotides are TGTGCCAGCAGCTTGGTGACAGTCTACGAGCAGTACTTC.

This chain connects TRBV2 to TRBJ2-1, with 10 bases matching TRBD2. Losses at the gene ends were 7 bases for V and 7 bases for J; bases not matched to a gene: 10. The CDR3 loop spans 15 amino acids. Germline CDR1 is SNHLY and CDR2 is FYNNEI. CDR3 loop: CASTQSSGGVNEQFF. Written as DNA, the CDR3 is TGTGCCAGCACCCAGTCTAGCGGGGGTGTGAATGAGCAGTTCTTC.

In DNA form, the CDR3 reads TGTGCCAGCAGCCCACAAGGACTAGCGGGGGGTTATACGCAGTATTTT. It codes for CASSPQGLAGGYTQYF. The V gene is TRBV13, the J gene TRBJ2-3, with 14 positions matching TRBD2. The CDR3 has 16 amino acids. Looked up from germline, CDR1 is PRHDT and CDR2 is FYEKMQ (reference sequence). V shed 5 bases, J shed 7 bases, and the junction held 8 bases outside the gene matches.